These 10 T cell receptor beta chains were sequenced from one sample in a study of OX40 agonist ivuxolimab in advanced cancers. Sequenced by immunoSEQ multiplex PCR; TCRdb stores in-frame clones only, minus some. Here the sample spans over 75,000 clones, 75% to 95% being singletons. Sequences were derived from CD4+ or CD8+ T cells sorted from blood, sampled in a trial of the OX40 agonist ivuxolimab. These receptors all stem from an adult with an advanced solid tumor such as melanoma, head and neck, liver or kidney cancer.

The chain combines TRBV9 with TRBJ2-5, with TRBD1 matching 7 bases. Germline V gene data show CDR1 as SGDLS and CDR2 as YYNGEE. The V segment lost 1 base and the J segment 2 bases; nucleotides outside the gene matches: 2. The CDR3 is made up of 14 amino acids. CDR3 bases: TGTGCCAGCAGCGTACAGGGACAGCAAGAGACCCAGTACTTC. It is translated as CASSVQGQQETQYF. Drawing the rest from reference TRBV9 and TRBJ2-5, the complete variable domain is DSGVTQTPKHLITATGQRVTLRCSPRSGDLSVYWYQQSLDQGLQFLIQYYNGEERAKGNILERFSAQQFPDLHSELNLSSLELGDSALYFCASSVQGQQETQYFGPGTRLLVL.

The chain combines TRBV28 with TRBJ2-7; no definite D call. V lost 7 bases to trimming and J lost 3 bases, with 22 bases between them. This CDR3 has 16 amino acids. CDR1 and CDR2 (germline): MDHEN, SYDVKM. CDR3 residues: CASTKRRSSPYYEQYF. The DNA of the CDR3 is TGTGCCAGCACCAAGCGACGGAGCTCGCCTTACTACGAGCAGTACTTC. Together with reference TRBV28 and TRBJ2-7, the CDR3 gives the full variable domain: DVKVTQSSRYLVKRTGEKVFLECVQDMDHENMFWYRQDPGLGLRLIYFSYDVKMKEKGDIPEGYSVSREKKERFSLILESASTNQTSMYLCASTKRRSSPYYEQYFGPGTRLTVT.

V and J are TRBV6-6 and TRBJ2-3; D is unclear. Trimming took 2 bases from V and 4 from J, leaving 4 bases between them. There are 12 residues in the CDR3. CDR1 MNHNY and CDR2 SVGAGI come from the germline V gene (reference sequence). In DNA, the CDR3 is TGTGCCAGCAGTTACCGTTCAGATACGCAGTATTTT. As protein: CASSYRSDTQYF.

The CDR3 region has the DNA TGTGCCAGCAGCGAGGGGTCCCTCGGAAGAGCTTTCTTT. Its protein is CASSEGSLGRAFF. The V and J genes are TRBV6-4 and TRBJ1-1; a possible D gene is TRBD1 (5 bases). Trimming took 6 bases from V and 10 from J, leaving 18 bases between them. Looked up from germline, CDR1 is MRHNA and CDR2 is SNTAGT. This CDR3 contains 13 residues.

The chain carries TRBV11-2 and TRBJ2-3, with D perhaps matching TRBD1 or TRBD2 (6 bases each). Germline V lookup: CDR1 SGHAT, CDR2 FQNNGV. The CDR3 is made up of 15 amino acids. V lost 1 base, J lost 4 bases, and 12 bases lay in between. The CDR3 sequence: CASSLAGGRSDTQYF. CDR3 bases: TGTGCCAGCAGCTTAGCTGGGGGGCGATCAGATACGCAGTATTTT.

This chain uses TRBV11-3 with TRBJ1-1, with unresolved D. CDR3 length: 14 residues. Germline assignment: CDR1 SGHNT and CDR2 YENEEA. V lost 9 bases to trimming and J lost 1 base, with 15 bases between them. Here the CDR3 reads CARRSRTANTEAFF. CDR3 sequence (DNA): TGTGCCAGACGCTCAAGGACGGCGAACACTGAAGCTTTCTTT. The full variable domain, completed using reference TRBV11-3 and TRBJ1-1, is EAGVVQSPRYKIIEKKQPVAFWCNPISGHNTLYWYLQNLGQGPELLIRYENEEAVDDSQLPKDRFSAERLKGVDSTLKIQPAELGDSAVYLCARRSRTANTEAFFGQGTRLTVV.

This chain connects TRBV27 to TRBJ2-1; D remains unclear. V was clipped by 3 bases and J by 4 bases, with 7 bases between them. This CDR3 comprises 13 residues. Germline lookup yields CDR1 MNHEY and CDR2 SMNVEV (reference sequence). The DNA of the CDR3 is TGTGCCAGCAGTTTTGACCCTTACAATGAGCAGTTCTTC. Its translation: CASSFDPYNEQFF.

V gene TRBV11-3 combines with J gene TRBJ2-2, with 7 bases lining up with TRBD1. The J segment lost 0 bases and the V segment lost 5 bases, leaving 3 bases of the junction unmatched. The germline V gene encodes CDR1 SGHNT and CDR2 YENEEA. This CDR3 is built from 15 residues. The chain's CDR3 is CASSRQGANTGELFF. The CDR3 DNA reads as TGTGCCAGCAGCAGACAGGGAGCGAACACCGGGGAGCTGTTTTTT.

The chain carries TRBV5-8 and TRBJ1-1; 7 nucleotides align to TRBD1. Germline trimming cut 5 bases from V and 2 bases from J; bases unmatched to any gene: 9. The CDR3 runs 15 residues. Germline lookup yields CDR1 SGHTS and CDR2 YDEGEE. The CDR3 region has the DNA TGTGCCAGCAGATACCTGGACAGGTTAAACACTGAAGCTTTCTTT. It specifies CASRYLDRLNTEAFF. The full variable domain, with the rest looked up from reference TRBV5-8 and TRBJ1-1, is EAGVTQSPTHLIKTRGQQATLRCSPISGHTSVYWYQQALGLGLQFLLWYDEGEERNRGNFPPRFSGRQFPNYSSELNVNALELEDSALYLCASRYLDRLNTEAFFGQGTRLTVV.

V usage is TRBV5-4 and J usage is TRBJ2-7; no definite D call. Germline assignment: CDR1 SGHNT and CDR2 YYREEE (reference sequence). The length of the CDR3 is 12 residues. With 2 bases removed from V and 6 bases from J, the gap between germline ends came to 9 bases. The CDR3 loop is CASSFFLAEQYF. The CDR3 DNA follows: TGTGCCAGCAGCTTTTTTTTGGCCGAGCAGTACTTC.